The source of this TCR beta chain is a study of blood T cell repertoires in COVID-19. As for the study in general: Sources were T cells, B-cell-depleted T cells, or PBMCs; the material itself was cDNA or gDNA.

The junction had 7 bases not matched to a gene; V was cut back by 4 bases and J by 0 bases. The length of the CDR3 is 16 residues. Germline V gives CDR1 SGHDN, CDR2 FVKESK. Method: immunoSEQ multiplex PCR; TCRdb's copy keeps in-frame clones and lacks some. Among approximately 300,000 clones listed, around 87% were seen once. Recruits, aged about 18 to 95 years, lived in about two dozen US areas. This clone was found a few times. This chain joins TRBV14 and TRBJ1-1, with 8 bases aligning to TRBD1. Input material: PBMCs or T cells enriched from blood (not recorded which). This sequence originates from a woman aged 25 to 39 who had recovered from COVID-19. The CDR3 bases are TGTGCCAGCAGCCCCCTGACAGGGGTCATGAACACTGAAGCTTTCTTT. It translates to CASSPLTGVMNTEAFF.